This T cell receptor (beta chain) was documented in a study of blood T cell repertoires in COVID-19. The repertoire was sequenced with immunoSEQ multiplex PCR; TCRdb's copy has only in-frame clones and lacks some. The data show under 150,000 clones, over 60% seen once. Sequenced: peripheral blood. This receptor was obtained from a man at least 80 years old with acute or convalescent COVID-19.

CDR3 sequence reads: CASSLVSTGGYNSPLHF. The CDR3 bases are TGTGCCAGCAGCTTAGTGTCGACGGGGGGGTATAATTCACCCCTCCACTTT. The chain uses TRBV7-2 and TRBJ1-6; TRBD1 might be the D (5 bases). CDR1 is SGHTA and CDR2 is FQGNSA in the germline V gene. The V and J ends lost 1 base and 4 bases respectively, with 14 bases between them. CDR3 size: 17 residues.